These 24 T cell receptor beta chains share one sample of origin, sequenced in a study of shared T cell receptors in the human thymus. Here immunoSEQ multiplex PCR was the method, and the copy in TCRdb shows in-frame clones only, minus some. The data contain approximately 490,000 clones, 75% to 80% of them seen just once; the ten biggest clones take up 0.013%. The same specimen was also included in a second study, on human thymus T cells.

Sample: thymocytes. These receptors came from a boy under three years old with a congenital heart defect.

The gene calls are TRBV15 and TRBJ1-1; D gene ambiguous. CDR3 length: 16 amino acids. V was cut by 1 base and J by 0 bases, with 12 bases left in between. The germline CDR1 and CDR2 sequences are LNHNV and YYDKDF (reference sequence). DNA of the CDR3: TGTGCCACCAGCAGAGGAGTCGCCCATATGAACACTGAAGCTTTCTTT. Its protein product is CATSRGVAHMNTEAFF.

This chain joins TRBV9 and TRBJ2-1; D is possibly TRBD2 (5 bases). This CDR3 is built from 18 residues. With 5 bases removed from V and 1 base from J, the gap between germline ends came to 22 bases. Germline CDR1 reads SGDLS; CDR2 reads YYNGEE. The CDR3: CASSCGSPSTLSYNEQFF. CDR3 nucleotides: TGTGCCAGCAGTTGTGGTTCCCCTAGCACTTTATCCTACAATGAGCAGTTCTTC.

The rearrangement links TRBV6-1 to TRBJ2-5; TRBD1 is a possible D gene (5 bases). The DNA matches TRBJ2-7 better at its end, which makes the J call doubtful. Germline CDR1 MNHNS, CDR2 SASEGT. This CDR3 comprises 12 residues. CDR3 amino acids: CASSRDSYEQYF. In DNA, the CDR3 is TGTGCCAGCAGCAGGGATTCCTACGAGCAGTACTTC.

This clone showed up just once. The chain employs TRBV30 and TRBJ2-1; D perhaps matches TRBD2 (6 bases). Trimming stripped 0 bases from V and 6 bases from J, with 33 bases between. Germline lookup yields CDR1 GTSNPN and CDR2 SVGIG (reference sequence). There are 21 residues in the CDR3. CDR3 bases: TGTGCCTGGAGTGTACTCCCCCTGAATTCAGGGAGACTAGAGCCCGGCAATGAGCAGTTCTTC. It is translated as CAWSVLPLNSGRLEPGNEQFF.

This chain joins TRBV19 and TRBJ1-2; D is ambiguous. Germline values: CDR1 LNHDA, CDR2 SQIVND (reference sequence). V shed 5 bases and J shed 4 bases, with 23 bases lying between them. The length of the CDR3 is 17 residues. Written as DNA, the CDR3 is TGTGCCAGTAGTTGGTCCCTGAAACACGAGGCGTCCTATGGCTACACCTTC. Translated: CASSWSLKHEASYGYTF.

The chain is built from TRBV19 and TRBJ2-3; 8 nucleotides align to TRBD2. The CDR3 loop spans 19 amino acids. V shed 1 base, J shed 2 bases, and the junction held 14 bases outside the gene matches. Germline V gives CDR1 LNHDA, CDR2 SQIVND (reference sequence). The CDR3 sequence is CASSIGLAGPLGVTDTQYF. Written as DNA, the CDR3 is TGTGCCAGTAGTATAGGATTAGCGGGACCCTTGGGGGTCACAGATACGCAGTATTTT.

CDR3 amino acids: CASSLTGYGYTF. Written as DNA, the CDR3 is TGTGCCAGTAGCCTGACAGGCTATGGCTACACCTTC. V is TRBV19 and J is TRBJ1-2; possibly TRBD1 for D (6 bases). Trimming pared 6 bases from V and 4 bases from J, leaving 9 bases between. CDR1 and CDR2 (germline): LNHDA, SQIVND (reference sequence). The CDR3 is made up of 12 amino acids.

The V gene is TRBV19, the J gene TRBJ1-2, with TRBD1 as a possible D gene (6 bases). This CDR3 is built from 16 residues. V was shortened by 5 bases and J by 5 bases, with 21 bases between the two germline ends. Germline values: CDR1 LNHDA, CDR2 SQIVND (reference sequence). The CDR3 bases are TGTGCCAGTAGTTATTCCGTCCCAGGGGCCCCATATGGCTACACCTTC. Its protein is CASSYSVPGAPYGYTF.

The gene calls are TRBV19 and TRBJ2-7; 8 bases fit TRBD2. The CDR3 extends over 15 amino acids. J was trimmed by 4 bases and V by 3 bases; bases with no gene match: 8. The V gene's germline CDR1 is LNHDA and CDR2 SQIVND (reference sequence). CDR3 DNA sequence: TGTGCCAGTAGTATCCTGATAGCGGGAAATTACGAGCAGTACTTC. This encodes CASSILIAGNYEQYF.

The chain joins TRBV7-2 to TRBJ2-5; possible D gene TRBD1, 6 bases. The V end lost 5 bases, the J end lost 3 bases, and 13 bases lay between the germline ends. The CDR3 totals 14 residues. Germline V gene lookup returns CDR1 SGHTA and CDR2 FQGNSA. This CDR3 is CASSPGTTEETQYF. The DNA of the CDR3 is TGTGCCAGCAGCCCCGGGACAACGGAAGAGACCCAGTACTTC. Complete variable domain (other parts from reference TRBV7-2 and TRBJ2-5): GAGVSQSPSNKVTEKGKDVELRCDPISGHTALYWYRQSLGQGLEFLIYFQGNSAPDKSGLPSDRFSAERTGGSVSTLTIQRTQQEDSAVYLCASSPGTTEETQYFGPGTRLLVL.

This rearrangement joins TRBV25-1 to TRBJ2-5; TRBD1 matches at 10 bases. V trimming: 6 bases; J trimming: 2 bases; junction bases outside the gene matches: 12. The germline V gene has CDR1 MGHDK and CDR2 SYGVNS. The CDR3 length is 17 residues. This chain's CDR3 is CASSPTGGQGPQETQYF. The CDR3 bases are TGTGCCAGCAGCCCAACTGGGGGACAGGGGCCGCAAGAGACCCAGTACTTC.

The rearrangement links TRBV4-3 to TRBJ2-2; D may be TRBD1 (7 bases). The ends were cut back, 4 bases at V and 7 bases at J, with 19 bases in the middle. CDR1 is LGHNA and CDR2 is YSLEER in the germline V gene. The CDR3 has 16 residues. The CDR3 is CASSPRIGGGIGELFF. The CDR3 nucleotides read TGCGCCAGCAGCCCCCGAATCGGAGGGGGCATCGGGGAGCTGTTTTTT.

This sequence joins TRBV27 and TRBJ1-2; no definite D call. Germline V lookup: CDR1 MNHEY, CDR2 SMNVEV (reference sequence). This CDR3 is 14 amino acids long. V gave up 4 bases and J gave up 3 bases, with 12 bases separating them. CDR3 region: CASSSLTAYYGYTF. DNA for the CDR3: TGTGCCAGCAGTTCTCTAACCGCCTACTATGGCTACACCTTC.

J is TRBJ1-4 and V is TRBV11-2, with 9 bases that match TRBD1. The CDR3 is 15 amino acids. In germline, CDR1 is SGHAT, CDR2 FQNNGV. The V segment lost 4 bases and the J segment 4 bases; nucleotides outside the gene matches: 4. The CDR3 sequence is CASSSYRGLNEKLFF. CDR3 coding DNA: TGTGCCAGCAGCTCGTACAGGGGGCTTAATGAAAAACTGTTTTTT.

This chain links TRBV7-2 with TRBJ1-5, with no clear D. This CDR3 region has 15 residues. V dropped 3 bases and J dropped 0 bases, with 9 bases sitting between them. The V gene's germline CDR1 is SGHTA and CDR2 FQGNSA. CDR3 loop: CASSFEAHSNQPQHF. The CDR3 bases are TGTGCCAGCAGCTTCGAGGCTCATAGCAATCAGCCCCAGCATTTT.

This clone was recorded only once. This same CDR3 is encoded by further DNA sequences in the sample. The CDR3 spells CASSLSGPLSSNTEAFF. The CDR3, as DNA: TGTGCCAGCAGCTTGAGCGGGCCCCTGTCATCGAACACTGAAGCTTTCTTT. The rearrangement uses TRBV5-6 and TRBJ1-1, with no clear D. Trimming removed 1 base at V and 1 base at J, with 17 bases between. Germline V lookup: CDR1 SGHDT, CDR2 YYEEEE. The CDR3 extends over 17 amino acids.

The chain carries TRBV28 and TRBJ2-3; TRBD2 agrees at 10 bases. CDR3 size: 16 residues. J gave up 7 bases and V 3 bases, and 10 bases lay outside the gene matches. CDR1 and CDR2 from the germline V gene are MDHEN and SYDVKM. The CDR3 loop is CASSFPASGSTNTQYF. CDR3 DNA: TGTGCCAGCAGTTTCCCGGCTAGCGGGAGTACAAATACGCAGTATTTT.

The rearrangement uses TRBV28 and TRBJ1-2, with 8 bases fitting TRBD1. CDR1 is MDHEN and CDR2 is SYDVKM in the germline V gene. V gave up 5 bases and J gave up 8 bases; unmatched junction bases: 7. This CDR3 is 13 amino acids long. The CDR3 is CASSPPGGNGYTF. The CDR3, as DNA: TGTGCCAGCAGTCCCCCAGGGGGCAACGGCTACACCTTC.

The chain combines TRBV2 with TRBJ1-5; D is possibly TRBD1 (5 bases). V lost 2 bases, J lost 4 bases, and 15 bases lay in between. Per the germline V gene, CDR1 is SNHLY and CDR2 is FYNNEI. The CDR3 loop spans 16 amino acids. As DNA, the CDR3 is TGTGCCAGCAGTGAATTGGGGGGGGATTTTAATCAGCCCCAGCATTTT. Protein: CASSELGGDFNQPQHF. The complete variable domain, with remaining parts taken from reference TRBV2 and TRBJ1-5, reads EPEVTQTPSHQVTQMGQEVILRCVPISNHLYFYWYRQILGQKVEFLVSFYNNEISEKSEIFDDQFSVERPDGSNFTLKIRSTKLEDSAMYFCASSELGGDFNQPQHFGDGTRLSIL.

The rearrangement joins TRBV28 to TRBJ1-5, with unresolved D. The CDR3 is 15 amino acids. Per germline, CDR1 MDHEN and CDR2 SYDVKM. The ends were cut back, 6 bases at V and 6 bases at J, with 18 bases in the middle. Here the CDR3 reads CASSPVDRGCQPQHF. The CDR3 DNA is TGTGCCAGCAGCCCGGTAGACCGGGGTTGTCAGCCCCAGCATTTT.

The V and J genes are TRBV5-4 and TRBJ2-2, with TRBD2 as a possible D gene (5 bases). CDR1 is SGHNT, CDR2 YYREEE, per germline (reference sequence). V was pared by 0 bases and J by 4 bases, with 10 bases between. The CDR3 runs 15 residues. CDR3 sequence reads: CASSLGGVGTGELFF. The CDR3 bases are TGTGCCAGCAGCTTGGGGGGAGTGGGCACCGGGGAGCTGTTTTTT.

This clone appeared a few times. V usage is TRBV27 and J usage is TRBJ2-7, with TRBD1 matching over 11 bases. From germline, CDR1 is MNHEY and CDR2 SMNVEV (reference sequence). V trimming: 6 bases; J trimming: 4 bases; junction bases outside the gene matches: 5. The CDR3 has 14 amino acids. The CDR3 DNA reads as TGTGCCAGCAGGTCGGGACAGGGGGGGTACGAGCAGTACTTC. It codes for CASRSGQGGYEQYF.

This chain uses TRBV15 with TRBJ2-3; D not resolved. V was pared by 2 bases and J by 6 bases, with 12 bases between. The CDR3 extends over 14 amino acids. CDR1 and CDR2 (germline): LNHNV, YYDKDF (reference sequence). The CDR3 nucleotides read TGTGCCACCAGCAGAACCCATCCCTACGATACGCAGTATTTT. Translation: CATSRTHPYDTQYF.

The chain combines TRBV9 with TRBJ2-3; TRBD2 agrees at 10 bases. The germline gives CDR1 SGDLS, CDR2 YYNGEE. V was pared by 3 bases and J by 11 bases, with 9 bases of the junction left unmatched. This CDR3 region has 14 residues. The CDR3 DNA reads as TGTGCCAGCAGCGCTAGCGGGAGAGTGGAATTGCAGTATTTT. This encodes CASSASGRVELQYF. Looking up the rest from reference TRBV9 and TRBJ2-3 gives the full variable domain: DSGVTQTPKHLITATGQRVTLRCSPRSGDLSVYWYQQSLDQGLQFLIQYYNGEERAKGNILERFSAQQFPDLHSELNLSSLELGDSALYFCASSASGRVELQYFGPGTRLTVL.